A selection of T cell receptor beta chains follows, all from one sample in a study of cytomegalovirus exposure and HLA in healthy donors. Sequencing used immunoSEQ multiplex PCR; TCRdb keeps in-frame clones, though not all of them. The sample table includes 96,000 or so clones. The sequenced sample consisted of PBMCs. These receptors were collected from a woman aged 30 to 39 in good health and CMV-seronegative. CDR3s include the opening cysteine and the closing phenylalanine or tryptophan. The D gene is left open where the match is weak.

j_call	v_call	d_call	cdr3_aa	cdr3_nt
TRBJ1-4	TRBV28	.	CASSLGTPTNEKLFF	TGTGCCAGCAGCCTTGGGACACCAACTAATGAAAAACTGTTTTTT
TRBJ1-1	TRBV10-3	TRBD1	CAISGSQGDGVVTAFF	TGTGCCATCAGTGGATCACAGGGGGATGGGGTGGTGACTGCTTTCTTT
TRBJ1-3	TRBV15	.	CATSRDRGVGNTIYF	TGTGCCACCAGCAGAGATCGCGGAGTGGGAAACACCATATATTTT
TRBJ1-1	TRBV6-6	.	CASTSIREPNTEAFF	TGTGCCAGCACCTCTATTAGGGAGCCGAACACTGAAGCTTTCTTT
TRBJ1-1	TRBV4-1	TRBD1	CASSQGLDRGHTEAFF	TGCGCCAGCAGCCAAGGACTGGACAGGGGGCACACTGAAGCTTTCTTT
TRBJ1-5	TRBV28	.	CASSLGGAGQPQHF	TGTGCCAGCAGTTTGGGGGGGGCAGGGCAGCCCCAGCATTTT
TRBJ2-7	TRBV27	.	CASSFGAASPYEQYF	TGTGCCAGCAGTTTTGGTGCGGCTTCCCCCTACGAGCAGTACTTC
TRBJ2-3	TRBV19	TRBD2	CASSIMGLAETSTDTQYF	TGTGCCAGTAGTATAATGGGACTAGCAGAGACTAGCACAGATACGCAGTATTTT
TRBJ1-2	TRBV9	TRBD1	CASSPYDREGYTF	TGTGCCAGCAGCCCCTACGACAGGGAAGGCTACACCTTC
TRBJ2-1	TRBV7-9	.	CASSLVSGAYNEQFF	TGTGCCAGCAGCTTAGTTAGCGGAGCCTACAATGAGCAGTTCTTC
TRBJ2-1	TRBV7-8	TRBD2	CASSLAMAGGGSYNEQFF	TGTGCCAGCAGCTTAGCGATGGCCGGGGGGGGGTCCTACAATGAGCAGTTCTTC
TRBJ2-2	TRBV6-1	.	CATCWSKSVRELFF	TGTGCCACCTGTTGGTCTAAGAGCGTCCGGGAGCTGTTTTTT
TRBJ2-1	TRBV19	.	CASSISVDSYNEQFF	TGTGCCAGTAGTATTTCAGTTGACTCCTACAATGAGCAGTTCTTC
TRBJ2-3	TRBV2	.	CASSLGSADTQYF	TGTGCCAGCAGTCTCGGTTCGGCAGATACGCAGTATTTT
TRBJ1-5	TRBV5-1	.	CASSLDGSGVGQPQHF	TGCGCCAGCAGCTTGGATGGTTCAGGGGTAGGACAGCCCCAGCATTTT
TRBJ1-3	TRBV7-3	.	CASSGGGGNTIYF	TGTGCCAGCAGCGGCGGGGGGGGAAACACCATATATTTT
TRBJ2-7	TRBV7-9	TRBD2	CASSQQLAGTSYEQYF	TGTGCCAGCAGCCAGCAACTAGCGGGGACCTCCTACGAGCAGTACTTC
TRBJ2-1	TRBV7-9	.	CASSSHQGGGTYNEQFF	TGTGCCAGCAGCTCCCACCAAGGGGGGGGTACCTACAATGAGCAGTTCTTC
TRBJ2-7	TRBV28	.	CASSLSPQERSYEQYF	TGTGCCAGCAGTTTATCCCCCCAGGAACGCTCCTACGAGCAGTACTTC
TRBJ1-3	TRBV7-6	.	CASSLASRAGNTIYF	TGTGCCAGCAGCTTAGCATCACGGGCTGGAAACACCATATATTTT
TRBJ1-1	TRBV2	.	CASRGTLNTEAFF	TGTGCCAGCAGGGGGACATTGAACACTGAAGCTTTCTTT
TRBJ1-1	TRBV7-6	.	CASSQLDRMNTEAFF	TGTGCCAGCAGCCAACTCGACAGAATGAACACTGAAGCTTTCTTT
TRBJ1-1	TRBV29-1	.	CSVERGGAFF	TGCAGCGTTGAAAGAGGGGGAGCTTTCTTT
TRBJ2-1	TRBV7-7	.	CASSLALKHNEQFF	TGTGCTAGCAGCTTAGCGCTCAAGCACAATGAGCAGTTCTTC
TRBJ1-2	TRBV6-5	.	CASSPGQGRYGYTF	TGTGCCAGCAGCCCCGGGCAGGGTCGCTATGGCTACACCTTC
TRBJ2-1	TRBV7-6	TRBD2	CASSLAAGVRNEQFF	TGTGCCAGCAGCTTAGCGGCGGGAGTGAGAAATGAGCAGTTCTTC
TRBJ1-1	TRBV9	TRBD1	CASSVGQGGGDTEAFF	TGTGCCAGCAGCGTAGGACAGGGGGGTGGTGACACTGAAGCTTTCTTT
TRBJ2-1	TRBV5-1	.	CASSLAPRGGGYNEQFF	TGCGCCAGCAGCTTGGCCCCGAGGGGGGGCGGCTACAATGAGCAGTTCTTC
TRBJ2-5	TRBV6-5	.	CASSRLVRYQETQYF	TGTGCCAGCAGTCGCCTCGTCCGGTACCAAGAGACCCAGTACTTC
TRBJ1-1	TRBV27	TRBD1	CASSLRRDRGPTEAFF	TGTGCCAGCAGCCTAAGGCGGGACAGGGGGCCCACTGAAGCTTTCTTT
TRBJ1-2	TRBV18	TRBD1	CASSLGQGKGYGYTF	TGTGCCAGCTCACTTGGACAGGGGAAGGGCTATGGCTACACCTTC
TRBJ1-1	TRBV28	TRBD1	CASSPGQGETEAFF	TGTGCCAGCAGTCCAGGACAGGGGGAGACTGAAGCTTTCTTT
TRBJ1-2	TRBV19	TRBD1	CASTRTGGWSYGYTF	TGTGCCAGTACTCGGACAGGGGGCTGGAGCTATGGCTACACCTTC
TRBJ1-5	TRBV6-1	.	CASSENPGVQQPQHF	TGTGCCAGCAGTGAAAACCCAGGGGTACAGCAGCCCCAGCATTTT
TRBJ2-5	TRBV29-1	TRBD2	CSAGLAGGGETQYF	TGCAGCGCGGGACTAGCGGGAGGCGGAGAGACCCAGTACTTC
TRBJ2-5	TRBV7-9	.	CASSLGLAWEETQYF	TGTGCCAGCAGCTTAGGCCTAGCGTGGGAAGAGACCCAGTACTTC
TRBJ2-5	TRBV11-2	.	CASSQLGGAYQETQYF	TGTGCCAGCAGCCAGCTCGGGGGAGCGTACCAAGAGACCCAGTACTTC
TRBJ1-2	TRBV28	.	CASSFKADLAYGYTF	TGTGCCAGCAGTTTTAAGGCGGACTTGGCCTATGGCTACACCTTC
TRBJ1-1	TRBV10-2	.	CASSVQNTEAFF	TGCGCCAGCAGTGTCCAGAACACTGAAGCTTTCTTT
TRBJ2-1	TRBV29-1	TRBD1	CSGTGEVGQFF	TGCAGCGGGACAGGAGAAGTAGGGCAGTTCTTC
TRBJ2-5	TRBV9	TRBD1	CASSVEGGRGIETQYF	TGTGCCAGCAGCGTAGAAGGTGGCAGGGGGATAGAGACCCAGTACTTC
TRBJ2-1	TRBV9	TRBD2	CASSVGGSSGGYNEQFF	TGTGCCAGCAGCGTAGGGGGGTCTAGCGGGGGGTACAATGAGCAGTTCTTC
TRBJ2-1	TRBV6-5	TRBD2	CASSYGGGREQFF	TGTGCCAGCAGTTACGGGGGGGGGAGGGAGCAGTTCTTC
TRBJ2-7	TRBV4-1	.	CASSQVPTQTYEQYF	TGCGCCAGCAGCCAAGTACCCACGCAGACCTACGAGCAGTACTTC
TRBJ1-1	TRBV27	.	CASSPWGGRVTEAFF	TGTGCCAGCAGTCCTTGGGGGGGCCGGGTCACTGAAGCTTTCTTT
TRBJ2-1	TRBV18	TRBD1	CASSPTGTGSNEQFF	TGTGCCAGCTCACCGACCGGGACAGGGAGCAATGAGCAGTTCTTC
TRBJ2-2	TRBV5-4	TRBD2	CASSPVVAGGHRTGELFF	TGTGCCAGCAGCCCCGTCGTAGCGGGGGGCCATCGCACCGGGGAGCTGTTTTTT
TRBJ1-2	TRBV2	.	CASSEVRSGYTF	TGTGCCAGCAGTGAAGTAAGGAGTGGCTACACCTTC
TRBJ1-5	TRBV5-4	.	CASSLGGEEPQHF	TGTGCCAGCAGCTTGGGGGGGGAGGAGCCCCAGCATTTT
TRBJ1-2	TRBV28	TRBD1	CASSSPGQGNYGYTF	TGTGCCAGCAGTTCCCCGGGACAGGGGAACTATGGCTACACCTTC
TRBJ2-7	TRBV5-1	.	CASSLRTNTYEQYF	TGCGCCAGCAGCCTACGGACTAACACCTACGAGCAGTACTTC
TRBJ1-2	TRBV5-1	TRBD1	CASSRDRAGIYGYTF	TGCGCCAGCAGCCGAGACAGGGCGGGAATCTATGGCTACACCTTC
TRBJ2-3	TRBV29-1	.	CSVDPSTDTQYF	TGCAGCGTTGATCCAAGCACAGATACGCAGTATTTT
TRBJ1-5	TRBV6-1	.	CASSSAVLGNQPQHF	TGTGCCAGCAGTTCGGCGGTATTGGGCAATCAGCCCCAGCATTTT
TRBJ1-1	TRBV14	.	CASSLRERRTMNTEAFF	TGTGCCAGCAGCCTTCGTGAACGACGGACTATGAACACTGAAGCTTTCTTT
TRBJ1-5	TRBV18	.	CASSPRRDSNQPQHF	TGTGCCAGCTCCCCGAGGAGAGATAGCAATCAGCCCCAGCATTTT
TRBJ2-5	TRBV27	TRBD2	CASSPGGWETQYF	TGTGCCAGCAGTCCGGGGGGTTGGGAGACCCAGTACTTC